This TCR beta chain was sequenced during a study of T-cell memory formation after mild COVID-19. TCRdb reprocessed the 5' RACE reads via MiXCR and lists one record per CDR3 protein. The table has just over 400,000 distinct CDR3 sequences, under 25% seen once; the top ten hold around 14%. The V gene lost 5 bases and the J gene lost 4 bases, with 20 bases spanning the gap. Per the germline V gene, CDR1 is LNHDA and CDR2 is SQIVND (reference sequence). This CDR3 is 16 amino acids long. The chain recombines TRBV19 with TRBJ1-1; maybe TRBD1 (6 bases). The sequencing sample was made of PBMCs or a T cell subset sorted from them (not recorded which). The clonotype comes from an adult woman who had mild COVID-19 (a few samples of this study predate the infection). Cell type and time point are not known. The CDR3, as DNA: TGTGCCAGTAGTCCGATAAGAAGGGTAGGGGGCACTGAAGCTTTCTTT. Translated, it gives CASSPIRRVGGTEAFF.